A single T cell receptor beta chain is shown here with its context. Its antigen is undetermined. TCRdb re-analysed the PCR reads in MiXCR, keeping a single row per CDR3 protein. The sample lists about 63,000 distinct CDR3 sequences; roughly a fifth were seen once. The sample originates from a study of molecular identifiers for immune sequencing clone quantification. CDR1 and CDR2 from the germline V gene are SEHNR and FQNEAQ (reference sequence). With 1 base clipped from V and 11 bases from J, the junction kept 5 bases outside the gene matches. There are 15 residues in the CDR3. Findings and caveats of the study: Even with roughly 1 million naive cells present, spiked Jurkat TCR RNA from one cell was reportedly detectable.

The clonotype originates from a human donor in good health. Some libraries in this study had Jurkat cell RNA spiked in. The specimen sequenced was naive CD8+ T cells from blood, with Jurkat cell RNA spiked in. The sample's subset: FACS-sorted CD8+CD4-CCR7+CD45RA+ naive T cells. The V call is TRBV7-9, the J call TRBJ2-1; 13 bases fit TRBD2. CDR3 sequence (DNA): TGTGCCAGCAGCTTAGGGACTAGCGGGAGTTCGAAGCAGTTCTTC. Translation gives CASSLGTSGSSKQFF.